This T cell receptor beta chain appears in the sequencing data of a study of T cells in Graves' hyperthyroidism and ophthalmopathy. TCR beta CDR3 region amplification was performed from RNA transcripts. Carried out on the TCR CDR3, a first-round RT-PCR used the HTBI primer set. TCRdb independently ran MiXCR on the multiplex PCR reads; one entry per CDR3 protein. Seen here are about 410,000 distinct CDR3 sequences, more than 12% observed once, and the top ten hold 15% to 20%. Looked up from germline, CDR1 is SNHLY and CDR2 is FYNNEI. Trimming removed 3 bases at V and 10 bases at J, with 20 bases between. The CDR3 sequence is 15 residues long. On this clonotype itself: It may be a read error: a sequence one base away is much more abundant.

The receptor's source is a woman in her 30s with Graves' ophthalmopathy. Sample: blood. This chain joins TRBV2 and TRBJ2-3; D could derive from TRBD1 or TRBD2 (5 bases each). The CDR3 DNA reads as TGTGCCAGCAGTGATCTGAAGTTTGGCAGGGAGTCGCAGTATTTT. Translated, it gives CASSDLKFGRESQYF.